This T cell receptor beta chain was sequenced in a study of PD-1 blockade in classical Hodgkin lymphoma. Data came from immunoSEQ multiplex PCR; TCRdb stores just in-frame clones and leaves some out. The sample holds approximately 25,000 clones, 72% seen once. Time point given: cycle 4 day 1 (C4D1), after more than 5 weeks of nivolumab. All trial patients relapsed after autologous stem cell transplantation. Concerning this clone itself: The antigen remains undetermined.

CDR1 is SGHRS, CDR2 YFSETQ, per germline. This CDR3 spans 13 amino acids. V lost 7 bases and J 2 bases, leaving 12 bases between the germline ends. General study results and limits: Similar baseline diversity was found in complete responders and newly diagnosed patients. TCR diversity in CD4+, not CD8+, cells rose significantly by C4D1.

The receptor was isolated from a human donor with classical Hodgkin lymphoma. V is TRBV5-1 and J is TRBJ1-2; D gene ambiguous. This material consisted of peripheral blood mononuclear cells (PBMCs), taken before the fourth cycle of nivolumab. CDR3 in DNA: TGCGCCAGCGCGGAAGGTAACAACTATGGCTACACCTTC. Protein product: CASAEGNNYGYTF.